The 18 T cell receptor beta chains listed next were all sequenced from one sample in a study of T cell responses to AZD1222 COVID-19 vaccine. Here immunoSEQ multiplex PCR was the method, and the copy in TCRdb shows in-frame clones only, minus some. The data hold approximately 140,000 clones, with around 94% observed a single time. The specimen comprised peripheral blood, sampled on day 0 of AZD1222 vaccination. Source of these receptors: an adult in good health.

J is TRBJ2-3 and V is TRBV7-9, with D possibly matching TRBD2 (6 bases). The V end was cut by 5 bases, the J end by 4 bases, with 13 bases between. The germline V gene encodes CDR1 SEHNR and CDR2 FQNEAQ (reference sequence). CDR3 length equals 14 residues. CDR3 protein: CASSPRGYSDTQYF. The CDR3 DNA is TGTGCCAGCAGCCCGCGGGGATACTCAGATACGCAGTATTTT.

The chain recombines TRBV4-2 with TRBJ2-3, with 16 bases that match TRBD2. Germline CDR1 LGHNA, CDR2 YNFKEQ. V was pared by 1 base and J by 2 bases, with 3 bases of the junction left unmatched. This CDR3 comprises 18 residues. CDR3 DNA sequence: TGTGCCAGCAGCCAAGTGGGGACTAGCGGGGGGGCCACAGATACGCAGTATTTT. Protein product: CASSQVGTSGGATDTQYF.

This clone appeared a few times. The rearrangement joins TRBV4-3 to TRBJ2-3; 11 bases are shared with TRBD2. Germline V gene lookup returns CDR1 LGHNA and CDR2 YSLEER. The CDR3 has 19 residues. The ends lost 0 bases at V and 4 bases at J; junction bases unmatched: 12. This chain's CDR3 is CASSQDSTLGLAGPDTQYF. CDR3 coding DNA: TGCGCCAGCAGCCAAGATTCAACTCTAGGACTAGCGGGCCCAGATACGCAGTATTTT.

This chain joins TRBV2 and TRBJ1-5, with 7 bases identical to TRBD1. This CDR3 comprises 15 residues. The germline V gene encodes CDR1 SNHLY and CDR2 FYNNEI. Trimming at V came to 4 bases and at J to 6 bases, leaving 9 bases not matched to a gene. The CDR3 region is CASSARRDSLQPQHF. The DNA for the CDR3 is TGTGCCAGCAGTGCACGCCGGGACAGCCTTCAGCCCCAGCATTTT.

J is TRBJ2-2 and V is TRBV7-2; 8 bases are a match to TRBD2. CDR1 is SGHTA and CDR2 is FQGNSA in the germline V gene. Unmatched junction bases numbered 3, after V lost 5 bases and J lost 1 base. This CDR3 comprises 15 residues. The CDR3: CASSVTSVNTGELFF. The CDR3 nucleotides are TGTGCCAGCAGCGTGACTAGCGTGAACACCGGGGAGCTGTTTTTT.

The chain uses TRBV5-6 and TRBJ1-3; the match to TRBD1 covers 7 bases. After removal of 4 bases from V and 4 bases from J, the junction contained 8 bases not matched to a gene. CDR1 is SGHDT, CDR2 YYEEEE, per germline. The length of the CDR3 is 15 residues. CDR3 in amino acids: CASSIKTGPGNTIYF. CDR3 nucleotides: TGTGCCAGCAGCATCAAGACAGGGCCGGGAAACACCATATATTTT.

The genes are TRBV6-5 and TRBJ1-1; TRBD1 aligns across 9 bases. This CDR3 comprises 15 residues. Germline V CDR1 and CDR2: MNHEY, SVGAGI. V lost 6 bases, J lost 0 bases, and 5 bases stayed unmatched. The CDR3 region has the DNA TGTGCCAGCAGCCGGACAGGGGTCATGAACACTGAAGCTTTCTTT. This codes for CASSRTGVMNTEAFF.

J is TRBJ2-2 and V is TRBV5-1; the D is unclear. Trimming shortened V by 1 base and J by 1 base, and 11 bases separated the two germline ends. Germline V gene data show CDR1 as SGHRS and CDR2 as YFSETQ. The CDR3 runs to 16 residues. The CDR3 region is CASSLRPPGNTGELFF. In DNA, the CDR3 is TGCGCCAGCAGCTTGCGGCCACCCGGGAACACCGGGGAGCTGTTTTTT.

V usage is TRBV28 and J usage is TRBJ2-3; the D is unclear. The CDR3 is 14 residues long. Germline CDR1 and CDR2: MDHEN and SYDVKM. Trimming removed 2 bases from V and 6 bases from J, with 12 bases in between. The CDR3: CASSLRSHRDTQYF. The CDR3 nucleotides read TGTGCCAGCAGTTTACGGTCTCATAGGGATACGCAGTATTTT.

The chain combines TRBV7-9 with TRBJ2-7, with TRBD2 identical over 9 bases. Germline CDR1 reads SEHNR; CDR2 reads FQNEAQ (reference sequence). The CDR3 extends over 16 amino acids. V trimming: 2 bases; J trimming: 2 bases; junction bases outside the gene matches: 7. In DNA form, the CDR3 reads TGTGCCAGCAGCTTAAATAAAGGCGGGAGGGCCTACGAGCAGTACGTC. This codes for CASSLNKGGRAYEQYV.

The chain couples TRBV13 to TRBJ1-6, with 8 bases aligning to TRBD1. Per the germline V gene, CDR1 is PRHDT and CDR2 is FYEKMQ (reference sequence). This CDR3 comprises 17 residues. With 0 bases clipped from V and 9 bases from J, the junction kept 10 bases outside the gene matches. For the CDR3, the DNA is TGTGCCAGCAGCTTAGGCGACAGGGGCGCCTTAGGTTCACCCCTCCACTTT. Amino acids: CASSLGDRGALGSPLHF.

This chain connects TRBV18 to TRBJ2-5, with a possible D match to TRBD2 (6 bases). Trimming left V 6 bases short and J 2 bases short, with 10 bases between. This CDR3 comprises 13 residues. Germline assignment: CDR1 KGHSH and CDR2 LQKENI. The CDR3 DNA follows: TGTGCCAGCTCCCGTGGGGGGCAAGAGACCCAGTACTTC. Amino acid sequence: CASSRGGQETQYF.

V is TRBV2 and J is TRBJ2-1, with 11 positions matching TRBD1. Germline CDR1 reads SNHLY; CDR2 reads FYNNEI. The CDR3 covers 15 residues. V lost 4 bases, J lost 5 bases, and 4 bases stayed unmatched. The CDR3 nucleotides are TGTGCCAGCAGTGTCGGGACAGGGGGGAACAATGAGCAGTTCTTC. Residues: CASSVGTGGNNEQFF.

The CDR3: CASSQVVPGGELFF. The CDR3, as DNA: TGCGCCAGCAGCCAAGTTGTACCGGGCGGGGAGCTGTTTTTT. The V and J genes are TRBV4-1 and TRBJ2-2; D call uncertain. From germline, CDR1 is MGHRA and CDR2 YSYEKL. Trimming removed 1 base at V and 7 bases at J, with 10 bases between. This CDR3 region has 14 residues.

The V and J genes are TRBV27 and TRBJ1-5; TRBD1 aligns across 8 bases. Germline V gene data show CDR1 as MNHEY and CDR2 as SMNVEV (reference sequence). The J segment lost 7 bases and the V segment lost 2 bases, leaving 1 base of the junction unmatched. The CDR3 totals 13 residues. The CDR3 is CASSLAGGQPQHF. For the CDR3, the DNA is TGTGCCAGCAGTTTAGCAGGGGGCCAGCCCCAGCATTTT.

The chain uses TRBV29-1 and TRBJ2-7, with a tentative D call TRBD2 (6 bases). Germline CDR1 SQVTM, CDR2 ANQGSEA. This CDR3 is built from 11 residues. V was shortened by 7 bases and J by 4 bases, with 11 bases between the two germline ends. The CDR3: CSAGDFYEQYV. The CDR3 DNA sequence: TGCAGCGCCGGGGACTTTTACGAGCAGTACGTC.

V is TRBV6-2 or TRBV6-3 and J is TRBJ2-5, with D maybe TRBD1 (5 bases). The length of the CDR3 is 13 residues. Trimming left V 7 bases short and J 3 bases short, with 12 bases between. Per germline, CDR1 MNHEY and CDR2 SVGEGT. CDR3 nucleotides: TGTGCCAGCACCCCCGACAGCGAAGAGACCCAGTACTTC. Its translation: CASTPDSEETQYF.

The rearrangement joins TRBV5-6 to TRBJ2-1; D remains ambiguous. The CDR3 has 12 residues. V lost 0 bases, J lost 7 bases, and 5 bases lay in between. Germline V gives CDR1 SGHDT, CDR2 YYEEEE. CDR3 protein: CASSLGSNEQFF. The CDR3 DNA sequence: TGTGCCAGCAGCTTGGGGTCTAATGAGCAGTTCTTC.